The rows below give T cell receptor beta chains drawn from one sample of a study of blood T cells in healthy people across ages. TCRdb re-called the 5' RACE reads with MiXCR, one entry per CDR3 protein. The sample carries under 2,000,000 distinct CDR3 sequences, 49% recorded once. The sequencing input was blood. These receptor sequences come from a woman aged 40 to 50 in good health. Both conserved end residues are part of each CDR3. The D gene is left open where the match is weak. A row's size may be missing; if present it is once, few, many or a size class.

v_gene,j_gene,d_gene,abundance,len,CDR3nt,CDR3aa
TRBV29-1,TRBJ2-5,-,few,14,TGCAGCGTTAGGACACGTCGATCCCAAGAGACCCAGTACTTC,CSVRTRRSQETQYF
TRBV25-1,TRBJ1-1,-,-,13,TGTGCCAGCAGTGATACAACGAACACTGAAGCTTTCTTT,CASSDTTNTEAFF
TRBV3-1,TRBJ2-5,TRBD2,-,17,TGTGCCAGCAGGCGGACTAGCGGGGGGGCCGTACAAGAGACCCAGTACTTC,CASRRTSGGAVQETQYF
TRBV20-1,TRBJ2-1,TRBD1,-,15,TGCAGTGCCTATCGACAGGGTGTATCCTACAAGGAGCAGTTCTTC,CSAYRQGVSYKEQFF
TRBV5-1,TRBJ2-1,-,few,17,TGCGCCAGCAGCTTGGCGTGGGGCGGAACCCCCTACAATGAGCAGTTCTTC,CASSLAWGGTPYNEQFF
TRBV5-1,TRBJ2-4,TRBD2,few,15,TGCGCCAGCAGCTTGGAGACTAGCGGGGGCAACATTCAGTACTTC,CASSLETSGGNIQYF
TRBV4-1,TRBJ2-5,-,-,15,TGCGCCAGCAGCCAAGATCGAGGGATAACAGAGACCCAGTACTTC,CASSQDRGITETQYF
TRBV20-1,TRBJ1-2,-,-,14,TGCAGTGCTAGAGATGTGCACCGAAACTATGGCTACACCTTC,CSARDVHRNYGYTF
TRBV7-2,TRBJ1-5,-,-,15,TGTGCCAGCAGCCAACAGGGTGGCGGCAATCAGCCCCAGCATTTT,CASSQQGGGNQPQHF
TRBV20-1,TRBJ2-7,TRBD1,-,13,TGCAGTACCCCGGGACAGGGCATCTACGAGCAGTACTTC,CSTPGQGIYEQYF
TRBV7-2,TRBJ1-4,-,-,12,TGTGCCAGCAGCTTCCCAATGGAAAAACTGTTTTTT,CASSFPMEKLFF
TRBV10-3,TRBJ1-4,TRBD1,-,16,TGTGCCATCAGGAACGAGAAGGGACAGGGGGATGAAAAACTGTTTTTT,CAIRNEKGQGDEKLFF
TRBV19,TRBJ2-1,TRBD2,-,14,TGTGCCAGTATTAAAAGCGGGGGGCCTAATGAGCAGTTCTTC,CASIKSGGPNEQFF
TRBV3-1,TRBJ2-7,-,-,13,TGTGCCAGCAGACTCGGACAATTCTACGAGCAGTACTTC,CASRLGQFYEQYF
TRBV27,TRBJ1-2,-,-,13,TGTGCCAGCAGACCTTCCCAGGGGTTCGGCTACACCTTC,CASRPSQGFGYTF
TRBV4-3,TRBJ1-1,TRBD1,-,15,TGCGCCAGCAGCCAAGATTTAACAGGGGGCACTGAAGCTTTCTTT,CASSQDLTGGTEAFF
TRBV4-3,TRBJ2-5,TRBD1,-,17,TGCGCCAGCAGCCAAGGAAGGGGGACAGGGGCGGGAGAGACCCAGTACTTC,CASSQGRGTGAGETQYF
TRBV4-2,TRBJ2-7,-,-,16,TGTGCCAGCAGCCACCGGGGATCCGGGACATATAACGAGCAGTACTTC,CASSHRGSGTYNEQYF
TRBV7-2,TRBJ2-5,-,few,13,TGTGCCAGCAGCTTAGAAGGCGCGAGGACCCAGTACTTC,CASSLEGARTQYF
TRBV27,TRBJ2-1,-,-,13,TGTGCCAGCAGTTTAGGGGGAAAAAATGAGCAGTTCTTC,CASSLGGKNEQFF
TRBV2,TRBJ1-2,TRBD1,-,15,TGTGCCAGCAGGGAAAACAGGGGGCTTAACTATGGCTACACCTTC,CASRENRGLNYGYTF
TRBV28,TRBJ2-3,TRBD2,-,14,TGTGCCAGCAGTTCCGGGGGGACGGGAGATACGCAGTATTTT,CASSSGGTGDTQYF
TRBV2,TRBJ2-5,TRBD2,-,17,TGTGCCAGCAGTGAAGCGCTGGTAGCGGGGGATTTTGAGACCCAGTACTTC,CASSEALVAGDFETQYF
TRBV4-3,TRBJ2-7,TRBD1,once,17,TGCGCCAGCAGCCAAAGCACCACCGGGACAGGGAAAAACGAGCAGTACTTC,CASSQSTTGTGKNEQYF
TRBV4-2,TRBJ2-4,-,few,15,TGTGCCAGCAGCCAGGGAGACGGGACTAAAAACATTCAGTACTTC,CASSQGDGTKNIQYF
TRBV4-2,TRBJ2-1,-,once,14,TGTGCCAGCAGCCCTCTTGATGTGGGAAATGAGCAGTTCTTC,CASSPLDVGNEQFF
TRBV25-1,TRBJ2-5,TRBD2,few,16,TGTGCCAGCAGTGAAGTTGGCGGGGGGCCTCAAGAGACCCAGTACTTC,CASSEVGGGPQETQYF
TRBV20-1,TRBJ2-5,-,few,12,TGCAGTGCTCGGACGGTGGGAGGGACCCAGTACTTC,CSARTVGGTQYF
TRBV10-3,TRBJ2-7,-,few,15,TGTGCCATCAGTGAGTCGAAACTAGAGGCCTACGAGCAGTACTTC,CAISESKLEAYEQYF
TRBV20-1,TRBJ2-2,-,-,12,TGCAGTGCTAGCGGGGGCACCTGGGAGCTGTTTTTT,CSASGGTWELFF
TRBV27,TRBJ2-5,TRBD1,-,15,TGTGCCAGCAGAGGGGACAGGGGCACCCAAGAGACCCAGTACTTC,CASRGDRGTQETQYF
TRBV27,TRBJ2-4,-,few,13,TGTGCCAGCAGCAACGACGCTAAAAACATTCAGTACTTC,CASSNDAKNIQYF
TRBV6-5,TRBJ1-1,-,few,13,TGTGCCAGCAGTTCCTCAAGGAACACTGAAGCTTTCTTT,CASSSSRNTEAFF
TRBV20-1,TRBJ2-1,TRBD2,few,16,TGCAGTGCTAGAGGTCCCGGGGGGGGCTCCTACAATGAGCAGTTCTTC,CSARGPGGGSYNEQFF
TRBV7-2,TRBJ2-1,TRBD1,-,18,TGTGCCAGCAGACGGGGACAGGGGGCCCCCATAGGCCAAGAGACCCAGTTCTTC,CASRRGQGAPIGQETQFF
TRBV6-5,TRBJ2-1,TRBD2,-,14,TGTGCCAGCAGGCCTAGCGGGGGGCAGGATGAGCAGTTCTTC,CASRPSGGQDEQFF
TRBV4-3,TRBJ2-6,-,few,14,TGCGCCAGCAGCCAATCGGGACAGGCCAACGTCCTGACTTTC,CASSQSGQANVLTF
TRBV12-5,TRBJ2-5,-,-,14,TGTGCTGGTGGTTTGGGGACCGACGACGAGACCCAGTACTTC,CAGGLGTDDETQYF
TRBV3-1,TRBJ1-5,-,once,13,TGTGCCAGCAGCCAGGAGCAGGGCCGTCCCCAGCATTTT,CASSQEQGRPQHF
TRBV5-1,TRBJ2-1,-,few,15,TGCGCCAGCAGCTTCGGGACACCCGTGCTTGAGGAGCAGTTCTTC,CASSFGTPVLEEQFF